Below are 4 T cell receptor beta chains sequenced from a single sample in a study of OX40 agonist ivuxolimab in advanced cancers. The library was generated by the immunoSEQ multiplex PCR assay. TCRdb took this table from immuneACCESS and kept in-frame rearrangements with V and J called. Such tables lack part of the clones; where checked against another copy, unresolved V genes explain under half of the gap, and the rest is unexplained. Within this sample are about 27,000 clones, with more than 70% of them counted one time only. The ten largest make up about 15% of the sample. Specimen: CD4+ or CD8+ T cells sorted from blood, collected in a trial of the OX40 agonist ivuxolimab. The receptors derive from an adult with an advanced solid tumor such as melanoma, head and neck, liver or kidney cancer.

This chain connects TRBV5-1 to TRBJ1-1, with no clear D. V was shortened by 0 bases and J by 1 base, with 10 bases between the two germline ends. The CDR3 extends over 15 amino acids. The germline V gene has CDR1 SGHRS and CDR2 YFSETQ. CDR3 amino acids: CASSLEAGRNTEAFF. The DNA for the CDR3 is TGCGCCAGCAGCTTGGAGGCGGGGAGGAACACTGAAGCTTTCTTT. Combining the CDR3 with reference TRBV5-1 and TRBJ1-1 gives the whole variable domain KAGVTQTPRYLIKTRGQQVTLSCSPISGHRSVSWYQQTPGQGLQFLFEYFSETQRNKGNFPGRFSGRQFSNSRSEMNVSTLELGDSALYLCASSLEAGRNTEAFFGQGTRLTVV.

This clone occurred a few times. The chain recombines TRBV7-8 with TRBJ2-3; tentative D call: TRBD1 (5 bases). Germline CDR1 reads SGHVS; CDR2 reads FQNEAQ. V dropped 9 bases and J dropped 5 bases, with 24 bases sitting between them. The CDR3 length is 16 residues. CDR3 protein: CASRPSRAQDGDTQYF. The CDR3 nucleotides read TGTGCCAGTCGGCCTTCAAGAGCACAGGACGGAGATACGCAGTATTTT.

The chain links TRBV6-4 to TRBJ2-3; TRBD2 aligns across 7 bases. Germline V gene data show CDR1 as MRHNA and CDR2 as SNTAGT. The V gene end was trimmed by 3 bases and the J gene end by 5 bases; junction bases not matched to a gene: 2. The CDR3 consists of 13 residues. The chain's CDR3 is CASSERGEDTQYF. CDR3 nucleotides: TGTGCCAGCAGTGAACGGGGGGAAGATACGCAGTATTTT.

This clone showed up just a few times. V usage is TRBV19 and J usage is TRBJ1-5, with TRBD1 identical over 8 bases. This CDR3 comprises 15 residues. With V trimmed by 6 bases and J by 2 bases, 6 bases remained unmatched. The V gene's germline CDR1 is LNHDA and CDR2 SQIVND (reference sequence). The CDR3 DNA sequence: TGTGCCAGTAGCCGACAGGGGAGGGGCAATCAGCCCCAGCATTTT. Amino acids: CASSRQGRGNQPQHF.